A single sample is the source of the 27 T cell receptor beta chains below, sequenced in a study of T-cell reconstitution after alpha-beta-depleted transplantation in children. The study, taken as a whole, reports: By one year post-transplant, T-cell counts and diversity largely arose from T cells that were newly produced.

These TCRs are of unknown antigen specificity. For TCRbeta, the library was prepared with unique molecular identifiers. TCRdb recomputed calls from the PCR reads with MiXCR, one row per CDR3 protein. The sample lists around 270,000 distinct CDR3 sequences; roughly 8.2% were seen once. The material sequenced was peripheral blood, taken 360 days after TCRalphabeta/CD19-depleted stem cell transplant. The receptors were sampled from a female patient aged 2-9 years who had a stem cell transplant for Fanconi anemia, so the T cells may come from the graft donor.

This clonotype was detected ten times or more. The V call is TRBV15, the J call TRBJ2-3, with 7 bases identical to TRBD2. Germline CDR1 is LNHNV and CDR2 is YYDKDF (reference sequence). CDR3 length: 15 residues. The V gene end was trimmed by 5 bases and the J gene end by 0 bases; junction bases not matched to a gene: 5. CDR3 sequence (DNA): TGTGCCACCAGCGGCGGGGGAATTAGCACAGATACGCAGTATTTT. It codes for CATSGGGISTDTQYF.

This clonotype was observed many times. The chain carries TRBV7-9 and TRBJ2-3; no clear D. CDR3 size: 14 residues. Germline V gives CDR1 SEHNR, CDR2 FQNEAQ (reference sequence). Trimming stripped 5 bases from V and 2 bases from J, with 11 bases between. The CDR3 DNA sequence: TGTGCCAGCAGCCGTAGGTCGAACACAGATACGCAGTATTTT. It is translated as CASSRRSNTDTQYF.

This clonotype has at least ten counts. The chain combines TRBV6-6 with TRBJ1-5, with a weak D call TRBD1 (6 bases). Germline-derived CDR1 and CDR2 are MNHNY and SVGAGI (reference sequence). CDR3 length equals 12 residues. Deletions cut 3 bases from V and 9 bases from J, with 9 bases between. The CDR3 DNA is TGTGCCAGCAGTTATTTGGGGGCGCCCCAGCATTTT. This encodes CASSYLGAPQHF.

The V and J genes are TRBV24-1 and TRBJ2-1; no clear D. The CDR3 is 17 amino acids. Trimming left V 9 bases short and J 2 bases short, with 22 bases between. CDR1 is KGHDR and CDR2 is SFDVKD in the germline V gene. The DNA of the CDR3 is TGTGCCACCTGCCAAGATCTTAGGGTAGGACCCTACAATGAGCAGTTCTTC. Translating gives CATCQDLRVGPYNEQFF.

The chain combines TRBV9 with TRBJ2-1; TRBD2 agrees at 8 bases. Germline CDR1 is SGDLS and CDR2 is YYNGEE. This CDR3 spans 14 amino acids. V trimming: 2 bases; J trimming: 6 bases; junction bases outside the gene matches: 4. The CDR3 nucleotides read TGTGCCAGCAGCGTCGACACTAGCGGCAATGAGCAGTTCTTC. Its protein is CASSVDTSGNEQFF.

This clonotype appeared many times. This sequence joins TRBV29-1 and TRBJ2-5; possible D gene TRBD2, 5 bases. Germline V CDR1 and CDR2: SQVTM, ANQGSEA. This CDR3 has 14 amino acids. The germline V and J ends were trimmed by 0 bases and 5 bases, with 13 bases remaining between them. The CDR3 nucleotides read TGCAGCGTTGAAGAAGCGGTTCGTGGGGAGACCCAGTACTTC. It specifies CSVEEAVRGETQYF.

This clonotype was observed a few times. The V call is TRBV3-1, the J call TRBJ2-7; D might be TRBD1 or TRBD2, each matching 6 bases. The germline V and J ends were trimmed by 0 bases and 1 base, with 13 bases remaining between them. Looked up from germline, CDR1 is LGHDT and CDR2 is YNNKEL (reference sequence). This CDR3 contains 16 residues. The CDR3: CASSQDGGTPSYEQYF. The DNA for the CDR3 is TGTGCCAGCAGCCAAGATGGAGGGACACCTTCCTACGAGCAGTACTTC.

This clonotype was seen many times. V and J are TRBV5-1 and TRBJ2-2; the D is unclear. Germline V gene sequence: CDR1 SGHRS, CDR2 YFSETQ. CDR3 length: 14 residues. V lost 0 bases and J lost 5, with 8 bases in between. The chain's CDR3 is CASSLAALTGELFF. The CDR3 bases are TGCGCCAGCAGCTTGGCCGCTTTGACCGGGGAGCTGTTTTTT.

This clonotype has at least ten counts. The CDR3 sequence: CASSTTGGTGELFF. CDR3 bases: TGTGCCAGCAGTACCACAGGGGGCACCGGGGAGCTGTTTTTT. The J gene is TRBJ2-2, the V gene TRBV28; 8 nucleotides line up with TRBD1. J gave up 4 bases and V 5 bases, and 3 bases lay outside the gene matches. Germline V gives CDR1 MDHEN, CDR2 SYDVKM. The CDR3 runs 14 residues.

This clonotype was seen repeatedly, ten times or more. V usage is TRBV12-3 or TRBV12-4 and J usage is TRBJ2-7, with D possibly being TRBD1 (6 bases). The CDR3 has 13 amino acids. Trimming pared 7 bases from V and 5 bases from J, leaving 15 bases between. The CDR3 here is CASTQGLGNEQYF. CDR3 DNA: TGTGCCAGCACTCAGGGGCTTGGCAACGAGCAGTACTTC.

This clonotype was seen at least ten times. This sequence joins TRBV12-3 or TRBV12-4 and TRBJ2-2; maybe TRBD1 (6 bases). The CDR3 loop spans 17 amino acids. V lost 5 bases and J 5 bases, leaving 21 bases between the germline ends. Here the CDR3 reads CASSRRVPQGSTGELFF. DNA of the CDR3: TGTGCCAGCAGTCGCCGAGTCCCACAGGGTAGTACCGGGGAGCTGTTTTTT.

This clonotype was counted at least ten times. The chain joins TRBV5-1 to TRBJ2-4, with 11 positions matching TRBD2. CDR3 length: 16 residues. V shed 1 base, J shed 4 bases, and the junction held 4 bases outside the gene matches. CDR1 and CDR2 from the germline V gene are SGHRS and YFSETQ. The CDR3 bases are TGCGCCAGCAGCTTGACTAGCGGGAGCCTAAAAAACATTCAGTACTTC. Encoded protein: CASSLTSGSLKNIQYF.

This clonotype was recorded many times. The chain links TRBV7-9 to TRBJ1-1; D remains ambiguous. Germline CDR1 is SEHNR and CDR2 is FQNEAQ (reference sequence). This CDR3 has 14 amino acids. Trimming removed 2 bases at V and 0 bases at J, with 7 bases between. The CDR3 nucleotides read TGTGCCAGCAGCTTATTACAGATGAACACTGAAGCTTTCTTT. It codes for CASSLLQMNTEAFF.

This clonotype was counted many times. The rearrangement links TRBV4-1 to TRBJ2-3; 10 positions match TRBD2. Germline values: CDR1 MGHRA, CDR2 YSYEKL. The CDR3 totals 17 residues. The V segment lost 1 base and the J segment 3 bases; nucleotides outside the gene matches: 7. CDR3 region: CASSQGKLAGGTDTQYF. In nucleotides, the CDR3 is TGCGCCAGCAGCCAAGGAAAGTTAGCGGGGGGAACAGATACGCAGTATTTT.

This clonotype was detected a few times. This chain links TRBV2 with TRBJ2-1; 7 nucleotides align to TRBD2. Germline-derived CDR1 and CDR2 are SNHLY and FYNNEI. The junction had 10 bases not matched to a gene; V was cut back by 8 bases and J by 0 bases. This CDR3 comprises 16 residues. For the CDR3, the DNA is TGTGCCAGCGGGGAGAGCGGGACGAGCTCCTACAATGAGCAGTTCTTC. Protein sequence: CASGESGTSSYNEQFF.

There are many counts of this clonotype. The rearrangement uses TRBV5-1 and TRBJ2-7, with 15 bases aligning to TRBD2. From germline, CDR1 is SGHRS and CDR2 YFSETQ. Trimming cost V 4 bases and J 3 bases; bases outside gene matches: 8. The length of the CDR3 is 17 residues. The CDR3 reads CASSLGLAGGGFYEQYF. The DNA of the CDR3 is TGCGCCAGCAGCCTGGGACTAGCGGGAGGTGGGTTCTACGAGCAGTACTTC.

In this sample, this clonotype turned up many times. The V and J genes are TRBV5-1 and TRBJ1-1; no clear D. Trimming pared 0 bases from V and 2 bases from J, leaving 5 bases between. Per the germline V gene, CDR1 is SGHRS and CDR2 is YFSETQ. The CDR3 spans 13 residues. Written as DNA, the CDR3 is TGCGCCAGCAGCTTGGCGGACAACACTGAAGCTTTCTTT. It is translated as CASSLADNTEAFF.

In this sample, this clonotype turned up many times. The junction shows a germline mismatch at one end, possibly a read error. The V and J genes are TRBV3-1 and TRBJ2-3; D gene uncertain. Germline-derived CDR1 and CDR2 are LGHDT and YNNKEL (reference sequence). This CDR3 is 12 amino acids long. In DNA form, the CDR3 reads TGTGCCAGCAGCCAAGAATCAGACACGCAGTATTTT. Its translation: CASSQESDTQYF.

This clonotype was seen a few times. The genes are TRBV6-1 and TRBJ2-3; 7 bases line up with TRBD2. Trimming removed 11 bases from V and 0 bases from J; junction bases left unmatched: 11. The CDR3 spans 15 residues. CDR1 MNHNS and CDR2 SASEGT come from the germline V gene. CDR3 sequence (DNA): TGTGCCTGCCAGGAGGCCGGGGGGAGCACAGATACGCAGTATTTT. Protein product: CACQEAGGSTDTQYF.

This clonotype showed up many times. The V call is TRBV10-1, the J call TRBJ2-1, with 9 bases lining up with TRBD1. There are 16 residues in the CDR3. Germline V lookup: CDR1 WNHNN, CDR2 SYGVQD (reference sequence). V trimming: 0 bases; J trimming: 7 bases; junction bases outside the gene matches: 7. CDR3 sequence reads: CASSESIGTGFNEQFF. CDR3 bases: TGCGCCAGCAGTGAGTCGATAGGGACAGGGTTTAATGAGCAGTTCTTC.

The chain joins TRBV18 to TRBJ2-3; possible D gene TRBD1, 5 bases. The CDR3 is made up of 15 amino acids. V was shortened by 2 bases and J by 2 bases, with 11 bases between the two germline ends. Germline V gives CDR1 KGHSH, CDR2 LQKENI. The CDR3 loop reads CASSPATASTDTQYF. CDR3 DNA: TGTGCCAGCTCACCAGCGACAGCTTCCACAGATACGCAGTATTTT.

This clonotype was seen at least ten times. The V and J genes are TRBV29-1 and TRBJ2-7, with 10 bases identical to TRBD2. The CDR3 covers 14 residues. J lost 3 bases, V lost 7 bases, and 9 bases had no gene match. The germline V gene encodes CDR1 SQVTM and CDR2 ANQGSEA. For the CDR3, the DNA is TGCAGCGCAGCACTAGCGGGGTCCTTCTACGAGCAGTACTTC. This encodes CSAALAGSFYEQYF.

The gene calls are TRBV6-1 and TRBJ2-7; D is uncertain. CDR1 is MNHNS, CDR2 SASEGT, per germline. V lost 4 bases and J 0 bases, leaving 4 bases between the germline ends. The CDR3 covers 12 residues. This CDR3 is CASSAPSYEQYV. The CDR3 DNA follows: TGTGCCAGCAGTGCCCCCTCCTACGAGCAGTACGTC.

A remark on this clonotype: It may be a read error: a sequence one base away is much more abundant. V is TRBV28 and J is TRBJ2-2, with 7 bases identical to TRBD1. In germline, CDR1 is MDHEN, CDR2 SYDVKM. This CDR3 spans 15 amino acids. In DNA form, the CDR3 reads TGTGCCAGCAGTTTACGGGACAGATACACCGGGGAGCTGTGTTTT. Protein: CASSLRDRYTGELCF.

The genes are TRBV20-1 and TRBJ1-4; D ambiguous. CDR1 and CDR2 from the germline V gene are DFQATT and SNEGSKA (reference sequence). The CDR3 loop spans 11 amino acids. Between the trimmed V and J ends, which lost 2 bases and 4 bases, there was a span of 2 bases. Written as DNA, the CDR3 is TGCAGTGCTAGATTTAATGAAAAACTGTTTTTT. Protein: CSARFNEKLFF.

This clonotype was counted many times. The chain carries TRBV4-2 and TRBJ2-3; maybe TRBD2 (6 bases). This CDR3 has 17 amino acids. CDR1 and CDR2 from the germline V gene are LGHNA and YNFKEQ. The V end lost 1 base, the J end lost 3 bases, and 17 bases lay between the germline ends. CDR3 region: CASSQVFGSGGTDTQYF. In DNA, the CDR3 is TGTGCCAGCAGCCAAGTATTCGGGAGTGGTGGGACAGATACGCAGTATTTT.

The chain joins TRBV6-5 to TRBJ2-1; the match to TRBD1 covers 9 bases. Germline CDR1 MNHEY, CDR2 SVGAGI. Trimming at V came to 4 bases and at J to 9 bases, leaving 10 bases not matched to a gene. The CDR3 has 15 residues. The CDR3, as DNA: TGTGCCAGCAGTTTACCCCACAGGGGGCGCGGTGAGCAGTTCTTC. Translating it yields CASSLPHRGRGEQFF.